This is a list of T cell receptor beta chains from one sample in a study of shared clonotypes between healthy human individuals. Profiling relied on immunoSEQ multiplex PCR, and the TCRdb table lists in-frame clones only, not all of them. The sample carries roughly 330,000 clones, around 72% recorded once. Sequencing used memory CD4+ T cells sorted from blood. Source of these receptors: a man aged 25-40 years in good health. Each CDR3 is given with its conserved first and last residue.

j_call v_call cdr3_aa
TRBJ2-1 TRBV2 CASSDSGSKWNEQFF
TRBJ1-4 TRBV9 CASSPRFGEKLFF
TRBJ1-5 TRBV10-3 CAISELGRVGNQPQHF
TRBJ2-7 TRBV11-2 CASTSPGTGTSYEQYF
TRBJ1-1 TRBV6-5 CASLRAANTEAFF
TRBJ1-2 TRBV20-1 CSAHRQEGYTF
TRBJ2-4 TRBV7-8 CASSLAGEDIQYF
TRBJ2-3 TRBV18 CASSQTQGDTDTQYF
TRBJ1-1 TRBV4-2 CASRRDPNTEAFF
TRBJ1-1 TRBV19 CASRGQGVWNTEAFF
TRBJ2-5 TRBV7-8 CASSPAPRETQYF
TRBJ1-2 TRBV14 CASSHIRSLDGYTF
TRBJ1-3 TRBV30 CARRAPSGNTIYF
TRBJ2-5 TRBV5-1 CASSLLRQETQYF
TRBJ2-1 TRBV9 CASSPRLASYNEQFF
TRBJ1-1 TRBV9 CASSVAGTGVVGTEAFF
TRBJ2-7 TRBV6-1 CASSPRRGEGEQYF
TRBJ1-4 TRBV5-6 CASKKDRGLGEKLFF
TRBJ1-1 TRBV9 CASSVVDIDTEAFF
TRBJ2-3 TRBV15 CATSRVTGPVDTQYF
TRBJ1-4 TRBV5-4 CASSYRGGNEKLFF
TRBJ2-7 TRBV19 CASSIDPFYEQYF
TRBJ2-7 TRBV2 CATALSGYEQYF
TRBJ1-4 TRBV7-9 CASSLGQGRGASEKLFF
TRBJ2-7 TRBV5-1 CASSRQGRDEQYF
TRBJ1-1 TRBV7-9 CASSLSGNTEAFF
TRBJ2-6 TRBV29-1 CSVLGGNNVLTF
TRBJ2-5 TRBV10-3 CAIRAGTAGETQYF
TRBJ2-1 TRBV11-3 CASSPAGTLSSEQFF
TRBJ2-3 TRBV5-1 CASSLADTQYF
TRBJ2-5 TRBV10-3 CAINEGASGGTQYF
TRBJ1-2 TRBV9 CASSPSGGGYTF
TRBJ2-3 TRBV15 CATSRDRRADTQYF
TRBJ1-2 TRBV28 CASSPGPGDSYTF
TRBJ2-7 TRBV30 CAWSAGAHEQYF
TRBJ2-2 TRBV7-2 CASSPLPGGSGELFF
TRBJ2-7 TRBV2 CASGLTVTYEQYF
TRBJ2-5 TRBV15 CATSRDYGQDFLETQYF
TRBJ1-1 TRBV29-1 CSVVDYTEAFF
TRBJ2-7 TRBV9 CASSAGGVRDVHEQYF
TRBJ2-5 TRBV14 CASSRFFQETQYF
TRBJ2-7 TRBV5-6 CASSLWASGNKQYF
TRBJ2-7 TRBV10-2 CASTPFRDSAYEQYF
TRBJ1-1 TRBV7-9 CASSSQDTLNTEAFF
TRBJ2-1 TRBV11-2 CASSGHGTSGSHEQFF
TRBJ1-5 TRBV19 CASNHIGGYGNQPQHF
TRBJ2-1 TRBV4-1 CASSQAQGNEQFF
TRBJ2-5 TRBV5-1 CASSAAGTRKETQYF
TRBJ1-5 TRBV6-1 CASTDGPLNQPQHF
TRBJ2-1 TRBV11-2 CASSTRTSPGNEQFF
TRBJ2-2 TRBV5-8 CASSTLVAGAGTGELFF
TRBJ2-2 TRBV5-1 CASSLGTITTGELFF
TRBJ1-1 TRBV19 CASKTTDMNTEAFF